This TCR beta chain was profiled in a study of T cell responses to AZD1222 COVID-19 vaccine. Study-wide results and limits: Baseline testing showed seropositivity in only a handful of AZD1222 recipients. Donors skewed white British and female; clonal diversity was possibly underestimated.

The CDR3 runs 13 residues. Germline V gene data show CDR1 as MNHEY and CDR2 as SMNVEV (reference sequence). Trimming shortened V by 1 base and J by 6 bases, and 7 bases separated the two germline ends. The assay was immunoSEQ multiplex PCR, and TCRdb's table has in-frame clones only and misses some. The sample records about 150,000 clones, around 86% being singletons. A word on this clone: Antigen specificity is unknown.

This sequence was found in an adult in good health. This chain links TRBV27 with TRBJ2-1; TRBD2 is a possible D gene (6 bases). Material: peripheral blood, obtained on day 0 of MenACWY control vaccination. In DNA, the CDR3 is TGTGCCAGCAGTTTATACGGGGGCAATGAGCAGTTCTTC. Translated: CASSLYGGNEQFF.